Shown below are 29 T cell receptor beta chains from a single sample sequenced in a study (dated by TCRdb to 2013 to 2016). The library relied on 5' RACE. The sequencer listed for this sample is Illumina MiSeq. TCRdb took the public reads, trimmed them with fastp at Q25, ran MiXCR for clone calling and kept in-frame beta chains. Under each unique CDR3 protein, matching rows form one entry showing the most common genes and DNA. The sample has tens of thousands of distinct CDR3 sequences on record, about 25% of them singletons. The ten largest clones represent roughly 2.1% of the sample. Cells that were CD4+CD25+CD127-/low were the ones isolated as Tregs. The sample comprised tumor-infiltrating Tregs sorted from the breast tumor. The receptors were sampled from a female donor with breast cancer.

In its sample, this clonotype was seen a few times. CDR3 sequence reads: CASSSIAGTGVPYRGYTF. The CDR3 nucleotides are TGTGCCAGCAGTTCGATAGCCGGGACAGGGGTCCCCTATCGGGGCTACACCTTC. J is TRBJ1-2 and V is TRBV6-5, with TRBD1 matching 10 bases. V lost 4 bases and J lost 8; bases outside the gene matches: 19. Germline V gene data show CDR1 as MNHEY and CDR2 as SVGAGI. The CDR3 runs 18 residues.

The sample holds a few counts of this clonotype. The gene calls are TRBV7-9 and TRBJ1-2; D is ambiguous. Germline assignment: CDR1 SEHNR and CDR2 FQNEAQ (reference sequence). CDR3 length equals 14 residues. V lost 2 bases and J lost 4, with 11 bases in between. The chain's CDR3 is CASSLIQAPYGYTF. The CDR3 region has the DNA TGTGCCAGCAGCTTAATCCAGGCGCCCTATGGCTACACCTTC. Full variable domain (missing parts from reference TRBV7-9 and TRBJ1-2): DTGVSQNPRHKITKRGQNVTFRCDPISEHNRLYWYRQTLGQGPEFLTYFQNEAQLEKSRLLSDRFSAERPKGSFSTLEIQRTEQGDSAMYLCASSLIQAPYGYTFGSGTRLTVV.

This clonotype has only a few counts. The chain uses TRBV6-5 and TRBJ1-4; possibly TRBD1 for D (5 bases). The CDR3 totals 11 residues. V was pared by 8 bases and J by 4 bases, with 5 bases between. Germline CDR1 and CDR2: MNHEY and SVGAGI. The CDR3 bases are TGTGCCAGCGGGGGTAATGAAAAACTGTTTTTT. It translates to CASGGNEKLFF.

V and J are TRBV20-1 and TRBJ2-2; 12 positions match TRBD1. Germline loops: CDR1 DFQATT, CDR2 SNEGSKA (reference sequence). The CDR3 runs 17 residues. The V segment lost 2 bases and the J segment 7 bases; nucleotides outside the gene matches: 11. This CDR3 reads CSARIPYRDRGRGELFF. The CDR3 nucleotides are TGCAGTGCTAGAATTCCATACCGGGACAGGGGGCGCGGGGAGCTGTTTTTT.

This clonotype has a handful of counts. The rearrangement joins TRBV28 to TRBJ2-5, with D possibly being TRBD1 or TRBD2 (5 bases each). The V end lost 6 bases, the J end lost 1 base, and 15 bases lay between the germline ends. The CDR3 consists of 15 residues. Germline CDR1 MDHEN, CDR2 SYDVKM. The CDR3 DNA reads as TGTGCCAGCAGCCCGGCTGGGACCCTCCAAGAGACCCAGTACTTC. This translates into CASSPAGTLQETQYF.

The V and J genes are TRBV9 and TRBJ2-2; D possibly corresponds to TRBD1 (6 bases). CDR1 is SGDLS and CDR2 is YYNGEE in the germline V gene. Trimming left V 5 bases short and J 6 bases short, with 20 bases between. This CDR3 region has 16 residues. The CDR3 loop is CASSSRGGWASGELFF. CDR3 coding DNA: TGTGCCAGCAGTTCCCGTGGGGGCTGGGCGTCCGGGGAGCTGTTTTTT.

V and J are TRBV7-9 and TRBJ2-7; 7 nucleotides line up with TRBD2. The CDR3 contains 14 residues. The V gene end was trimmed by 4 bases and the J gene end by 3 bases; junction bases not matched to a gene: 6. Germline V CDR1 and CDR2: SEHNR, FQNEAQ (reference sequence). CDR3 in DNA: TGTGCCAGCAGCTCCAGCGGGACTTACTACGAGCAGTACTTC. Translation: CASSSSGTYYEQYF.

This clonotype was seen a handful of times. This chain uses TRBV10-2 with TRBJ1-1; D not resolved. CDR1 is WSHSY, CDR2 SAAADI, per germline. V was clipped by 6 bases and J by 1 base, with 12 bases between them. There are 14 residues in the CDR3. CDR3 sequence (DNA): TGCGCCAGCAGGAGACGTGAGGCGAACACTGAAGCTTTCTTT. It translates to CASRRREANTEAFF.

This clonotype was observed a handful of times. A junction end diverges from the germline sequence, so it may reflect a read error. This chain joins TRBV29-1 and TRBJ2-7; D is unresolved. CDR3 length equals 12 residues. The germline gives CDR1 SQVTM, CDR2 ANQGSEA. CDR3 DNA: TGCAGCCTGAAGACCGGACCCTACAAGCAGTGCTTC. Its protein product is CSLKTGPYKQCF.

In the case of this clonotype: One end of the junction is discordant with germline, which a read error may explain. V gene TRBV7-3 combines with J gene TRBJ2-1; tentative D call: TRBD2 (7 bases). CDR3 length: 12 residues. Germline V CDR1 and CDR2: SGHTA, FQGTGA. In nucleotides, the CDR3 is TGTGCCAGCAGCAAGGGGGGGAATGGGCAGTTCTTC. It codes for CASSKGGNGQFF.

This chain links TRBV7-2 with TRBJ1-2, with 10 bases aligning to TRBD1. The germline V gene has CDR1 SGHTA and CDR2 FQGNSA. The V gene end was trimmed by 1 base and the J gene end by 0 bases; junction bases not matched to a gene: 5. The CDR3 is made up of 17 amino acids. The CDR3 reads CASSLEDRGIANYGYTF. The CDR3 DNA sequence: TGTGCCAGCAGCTTAGAGGACAGGGGGATCGCTAACTATGGCTACACCTTC.

This clonotype has only a few counts. CDR3 bases: TGTGCCAGCAGCTTGGTCTTAACCCGACGGGAGCAGTTCTTC. Encoded protein: CASSLVLTRREQFF. The gene calls are TRBV5-6 and TRBJ2-1; D is ambiguous. The CDR3 loop spans 14 amino acids. Germline V lookup: CDR1 SGHDT, CDR2 YYEEEE. The V and J ends lost 0 bases and 10 bases respectively, with 14 bases between them.

This chain links TRBV3-1 with TRBJ1-5; TRBD1 might be the D (5 bases). The V gene lost 4 bases and the J gene lost 1 base, with 11 bases spanning the gap. The germline V gene has CDR1 LGHDT and CDR2 YNNKEL (reference sequence). The CDR3 length is 15 residues. CDR3 sequence: CASSRGRGSNQPQHF. The CDR3 bases are TGTGCCAGCAGCCGGGGACGGGGAAGCAATCAGCCCCAGCATTTT.

The CDR3 region has the DNA TGTGCCAGCAGCCCGGGACTAGCGGGGGCAGAGACCCAGTACTTC. Its protein product is CASSPGLAGAETQYF. The V and J genes are TRBV9 and TRBJ2-5; 14 bases map to TRBD2. The junction had 3 bases not matched to a gene; V was cut back by 4 bases and J by 4 bases. CDR3 length: 15 residues. CDR1 is SGDLS and CDR2 is YYNGEE in the germline V gene.

The chain employs TRBV24-1 and TRBJ2-3; no reliable D call. Germline-derived CDR1 and CDR2 are KGHDR and SFDVKD. With 3 bases removed from V and 0 bases from J, the gap between germline ends came to 15 bases. The CDR3 extends over 17 amino acids. The CDR3, as DNA: TGTGCCACCAGTGATCCCTGGCGGTCGGGTAGCACAGATACGCAGTATTTT. Translation: CATSDPWRSGSTDTQYF.

This clonotype was seen once. At one end, the junction sequence differs from germline, possibly due to a read error. The chain employs TRBV7-7 and TRBJ2-1; D is possibly TRBD2 (5 bases). This CDR3 is 12 amino acids long. The V gene's germline CDR1 is SSHAT and CDR2 FNYEAQ (reference sequence). The CDR3 protein is CCGLLGYNKQFF. In DNA, the CDR3 is TGCTGCGGACTCCTCGGATACAATAAGCAGTTCTTC.

This clonotype was found a few times. The CDR3, as DNA: TGTGCCACCCCCCAGGGGGCGCCGACAGATACGCAGTATTTT. Translating gives CATPQGAPTDTQYF. V usage is TRBV24-1 and J usage is TRBJ2-3; the match to TRBD1 covers 8 bases. V shed 9 bases and J 3 bases; nucleotides not matched to a gene: 7. CDR1 KGHDR and CDR2 SFDVKD come from the germline V gene. The CDR3 length is 14 residues.

This chain uses TRBV6-1 with TRBJ2-1; TRBD2 might be the D (5 bases). Per germline, CDR1 MNHNS and CDR2 SASEGT. This CDR3 region has 15 residues. V was pared by 1 base and J by 9 bases, with 16 bases between. The CDR3 DNA reads as TGTGCCAGCAGTGAAGAGCAGCGCCCAGGAGGTGAGCAGTTCTTC. Translated: CASSEEQRPGGEQFF.

This clonotype was counted between two and nine times. The V call is TRBV29-1, the J call TRBJ1-1; no clear D. The CDR3 length is 12 residues. Germline V gene lookup returns CDR1 SQVTM and CDR2 ANQGSEA. Trimming took 6 bases from V and 6 from J, leaving 14 bases between them. The chain's CDR3 is CSVRTVGAEAFF. CDR3 DNA sequence: TGCAGCGTCCGAACAGTAGGAGCTGAAGCTTTCTTT.

The chain carries TRBV5-1 and TRBJ2-2; D possibly uses TRBD1 or TRBD2 (5 bases each). V was cut by 4 bases and J by 5 bases, with 15 bases left in between. CDR1 and CDR2 (germline): SGHRS, YFSETQ. The CDR3 is 15 residues long. The CDR3 loop reads CASSLQGVVTGELFF. The CDR3 bases are TGCGCCAGCAGCCTGCAGGGAGTAGTAACCGGGGAGCTGTTTTTT.

Concerning this clonotype itself: One end of the junction varies from germline; a read error may be responsible. The gene calls are TRBV5-1 and TRBJ2-1; 9 bases map to TRBD2. The CDR3 contains 16 residues. In germline, CDR1 is SGHRS, CDR2 YFSETQ. CDR3: CASSLPLGLAQNEQSF. Written as DNA, the CDR3 is TGCGCCAGCAGCTTGCCTTTGGGACTAGCTCAAAATGAGCAGTCCTTC.

This clonotype was found many times. The chain recombines TRBV5-1 with TRBJ2-1, with 10 bases fitting TRBD1. Germline trimming cut 4 bases from V and 9 bases from J; bases unmatched to any gene: 7. The CDR3 consists of 14 residues. CDR1 SGHRS and CDR2 YFSETQ come from the germline V gene. The CDR3 here is CASSGTGTGAEQFF. The CDR3, as DNA: TGCGCCAGCAGCGGAACGGGGACAGGGGCTGAGCAGTTCTTC.

J is TRBJ1-2 and V is TRBV20-1; 10 bases agree with TRBD1. The CDR3 length is 13 residues. Per the germline V gene, CDR1 is DFQATT and CDR2 is SNEGSKA (reference sequence). Trimming took 3 bases from V and 7 from J; bases not matched to a gene: 5. The CDR3 spells CSASLGQGFGYTF. The CDR3 region has the DNA TGCAGTGCTAGTCTGGGACAGGGGTTTGGCTACACCTTC.

This clonotype was counted at least ten times. The V and J genes are TRBV12-3 or TRBV12-4 and TRBJ1-5; D not certain. CDR3 size: 13 residues. The V gene lost 2 bases and the J gene lost 6 bases, with 8 bases spanning the gap. The DNA for the CDR3 is TGTGCCAGCAGTTTAAGGGAAGGTCAGCCCCAGCATTTT. Its translation: CASSLREGQPQHF.

The chain combines TRBV12-3 or TRBV12-4 with TRBJ1-3; no reliable D call. V gave up 0 bases and J gave up 6 bases, with 12 bases separating them. The CDR3 spans 15 residues. The CDR3 loop reads CASSLAPGWENTIYF. Here the CDR3 DNA reads TGTGCCAGCAGTTTAGCGCCCGGTTGGGAAAACACCATATATTTT.

This clonotype has just a few counts. The chain recombines TRBV10-3 with TRBJ2-1, with 7 bases that match TRBD2. This CDR3 region has 16 residues. Germline assignment: CDR1 ENHRY and CDR2 SYGVKD. The ends lost 2 bases at V and 0 bases at J; junction bases unmatched: 4. CDR3 in DNA: TGTGCCATCAGTGAGGGGGGGGTTAACTCCTACAATGAGCAGTTCTTC. It codes for CAISEGGVNSYNEQFF.

The chain couples TRBV6-6 to TRBJ2-3; perhaps TRBD1 as D (6 bases). CDR3 length: 13 amino acids. The germline V gene encodes CDR1 MNHNY and CDR2 SVGAGI (reference sequence). V gave up 9 bases and J gave up 2 bases, with 12 bases separating them. Here the CDR3 reads CASNRDITDTQYF. CDR3 nucleotide sequence: TGTGCCAGTAACCGGGACATCACAGATACGCAGTATTTT.

Comment on this clonotype: A read error may account for a junction end that differs from germline. The chain combines TRBV12-3 or TRBV12-4 with TRBJ1-4; D might be TRBD1 (6 bases). The CDR3 is 14 residues long. CDR3 DNA sequence: TGCACCAGCAGTCGCGGACAGTTGGGGGAAAAACTGTTTTTT. It translates to CTSSRGQLGEKLFF.

This clonotype was recorded at least ten times. The chain carries TRBV7-2 and TRBJ2-1; no reliable D call. The V gene's germline CDR1 is SGHTA and CDR2 FQGNSA. The V end was cut by 1 base, the J end by 1 base, with 8 bases between. There are 15 residues in the CDR3. The CDR3 DNA is TGTGCCAGCAGCTTAGGTGCCAGATCCTACAATGAGCAGTTCTTC. It specifies CASSLGARSYNEQFF.